Sequencing of this T cell receptor beta chain was carried out in a study of cytomegalovirus exposure and HLA in healthy donors. Primers for the PCR totalled 60 Vbeta and 13 Jbeta. Using immunoSEQ multiplex PCR, the repertoire was profiled, and TCRdb retains in-frame clones only, with some absent. The data contain approximately 130,000 clones, around 85% of them singletons. CDR3 length: 15 residues. After removal of 0 bases from V and 4 bases from J, the junction contained 5 bases not matched to a gene. Germline CDR1 reads SGHRS; CDR2 reads YFSETQ. Sequencing was done on a sample of PBMCs. V and J are TRBV5-1 and TRBJ2-3; 7 bases align to TRBD1. This receptor was identified in a woman aged 25 to 39 in good health and CMV-seropositive. For the CDR3, the DNA is TGCGCCAGCAGCTTGGCACAGGGGAACCCAGATACGCAGTATTTT. This gives the protein CASSLAQGNPDTQYF. The full variable domain, with the rest looked up from reference TRBV5-1 and TRBJ2-3, is KAGVTQTPRYLIKTRGQQVTLSCSPISGHRSVSWYQQTPGQGLQFLFEYFSETQRNKGNFPGRFSGRQFSNSRSEMNVSTLELGDSALYLCASSLAQGNPDTQYFGPGTRLTVL.